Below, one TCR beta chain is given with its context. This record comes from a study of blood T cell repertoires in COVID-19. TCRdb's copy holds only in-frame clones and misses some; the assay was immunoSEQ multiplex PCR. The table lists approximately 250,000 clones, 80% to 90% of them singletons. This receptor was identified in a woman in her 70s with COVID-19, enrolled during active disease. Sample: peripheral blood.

CDR3 nucleotide sequence: TGTGCCAGCAGTTCCGCAGGGATCTATGGCTACACCTTC. Translated, it gives CASSSAGIYGYTF. The chain has TRBV28 and TRBJ1-2; weak D call: TRBD1 (5 bases). The CDR3 totals 13 residues. CDR1 is MDHEN, CDR2 SYDVKM, per germline. V gave up 4 bases and J gave up 4 bases, with 10 bases separating them.